The clone carrying this TCR beta chain came up once. The antigen is undetermined. The data were obtained in a study of shared clonotypes between healthy human individuals. Findings and limits, study-wide: Rarefaction indicated that sorted-subset sequencing remained incomplete although depth was large.

This CDR3 contains 17 residues. V was shortened by 6 bases and J by 0 bases, with 20 bases between the two germline ends. Germline V gives CDR1 KGHSH, CDR2 LQKENI. TCRdb's table, derived via immunoSEQ multiplex PCR, lists solely in-frame clones and lacks some. This table has roughly 2,500,000 clones, roughly 93% appearing once. Material for sequencing was naive CD4+ T cells from PBMCs. The subset is: CD45RA+ positively selected. This sequence was found in a man younger than 30 in good health. Some clones in this sample may be carry-over from other donors' samples. The J gene is TRBJ1-1, the V gene TRBV18, with a tentative D call TRBD1 (5 bases). The CDR3 region has the DNA TGTGCCAGCTCGCTCTGGTTCCAGGGCGATATGAACACTGAAGCTTTCTTT. Protein sequence: CASSLWFQGDMNTEAFF.